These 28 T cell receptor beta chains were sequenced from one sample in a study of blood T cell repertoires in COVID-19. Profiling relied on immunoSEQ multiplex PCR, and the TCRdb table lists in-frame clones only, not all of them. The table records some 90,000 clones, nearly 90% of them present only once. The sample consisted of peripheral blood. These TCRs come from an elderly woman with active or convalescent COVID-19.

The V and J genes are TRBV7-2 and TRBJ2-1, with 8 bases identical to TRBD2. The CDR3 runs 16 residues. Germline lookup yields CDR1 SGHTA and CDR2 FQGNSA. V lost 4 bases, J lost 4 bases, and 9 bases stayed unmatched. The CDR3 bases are TGTGCCAGCAGCTCGTCTGCGGGACTAGATTACAATGAGCAGTTCTTC. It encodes CASSSSAGLDYNEQFF.

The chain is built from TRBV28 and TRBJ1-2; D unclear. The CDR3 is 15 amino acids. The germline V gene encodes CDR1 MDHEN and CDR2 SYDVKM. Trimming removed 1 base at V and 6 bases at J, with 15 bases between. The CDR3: CASSLLGSGFHGYTF. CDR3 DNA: TGTGCCAGCAGTTTATTAGGGTCGGGGTTCCATGGCTACACCTTC.

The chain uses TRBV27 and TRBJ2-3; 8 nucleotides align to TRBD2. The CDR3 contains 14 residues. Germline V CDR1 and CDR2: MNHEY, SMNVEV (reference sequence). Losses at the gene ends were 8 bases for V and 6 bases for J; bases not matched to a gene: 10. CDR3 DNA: TGTGCCAGCCGTGGGCGCGGGAGGAGTGATACGCAGTATTTT. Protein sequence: CASRGRGRSDTQYF.

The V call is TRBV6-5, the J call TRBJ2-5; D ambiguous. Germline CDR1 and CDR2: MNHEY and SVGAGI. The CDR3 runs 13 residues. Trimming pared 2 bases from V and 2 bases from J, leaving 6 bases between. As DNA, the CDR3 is TGTGCCAGCAGTTACAGCCGGCAAGAGACCCAGTACTTC. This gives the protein CASSYSRQETQYF.

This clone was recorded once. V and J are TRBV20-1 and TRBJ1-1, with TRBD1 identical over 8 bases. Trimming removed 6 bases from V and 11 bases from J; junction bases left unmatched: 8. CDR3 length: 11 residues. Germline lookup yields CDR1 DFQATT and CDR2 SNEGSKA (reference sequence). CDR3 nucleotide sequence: TGCAGTGCCCGACAGGGGCTGTATGCTTTCTTT. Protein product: CSARQGLYAFF.

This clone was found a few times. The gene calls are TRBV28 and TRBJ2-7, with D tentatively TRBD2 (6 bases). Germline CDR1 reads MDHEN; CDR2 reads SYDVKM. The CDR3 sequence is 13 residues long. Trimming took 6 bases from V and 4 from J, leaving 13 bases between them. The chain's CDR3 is CASRPGGKYEQYF. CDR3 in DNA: TGTGCCAGCAGACCCGGGGGAAAATACGAGCAGTACTTC.

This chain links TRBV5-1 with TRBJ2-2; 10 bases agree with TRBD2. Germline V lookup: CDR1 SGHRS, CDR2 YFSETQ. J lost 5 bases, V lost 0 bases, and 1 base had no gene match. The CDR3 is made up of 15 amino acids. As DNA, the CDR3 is TGCGCCAGCAGCTTGGCTAGCGGGAGTACCGGGGAGCTGTTTTTT. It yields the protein CASSLASGSTGELFF.

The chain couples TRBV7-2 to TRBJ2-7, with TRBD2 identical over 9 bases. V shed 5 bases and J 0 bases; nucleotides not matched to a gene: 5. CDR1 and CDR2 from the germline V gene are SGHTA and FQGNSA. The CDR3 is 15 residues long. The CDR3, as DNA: TGTGCCAGCAGCCATTCGACTAGCGGCTCCTACGAGCAGTACTTC. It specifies CASSHSTSGSYEQYF.

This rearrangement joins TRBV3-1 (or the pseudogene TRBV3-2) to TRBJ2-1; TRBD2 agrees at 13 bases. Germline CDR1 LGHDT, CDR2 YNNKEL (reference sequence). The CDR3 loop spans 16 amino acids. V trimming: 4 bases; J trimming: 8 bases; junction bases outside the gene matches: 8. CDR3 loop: CASSLTSGRARDEQFF. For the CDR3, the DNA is TGTGCCAGCAGCCTAACTAGCGGGAGGGCCCGGGATGAGCAGTTCTTC.

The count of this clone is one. Written as DNA, the CDR3 is TGCGCCAGCAGCCAAGATTCGAGTCACAATGAGCAGTTCTTC. Translated, it gives CASSQDSSHNEQFF. The chain is built from TRBV4-3 and TRBJ2-1, with D unresolved. Germline assignment: CDR1 LGHNA and CDR2 YSLEER. V was shortened by 0 bases and J by 5 bases, with 8 bases between the two germline ends. There are 14 residues in the CDR3.

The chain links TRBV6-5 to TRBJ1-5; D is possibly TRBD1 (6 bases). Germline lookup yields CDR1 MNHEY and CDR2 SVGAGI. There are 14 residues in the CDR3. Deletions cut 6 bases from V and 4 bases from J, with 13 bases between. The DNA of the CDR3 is TGTGCCAGCAGGCAGGGAGGGGGAAATCAGCCCCAGCATTTT. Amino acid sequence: CASRQGGGNQPQHF.

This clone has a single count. The CDR3 DNA reads TGTGCCAGCAGCCTTGGACTAGCGGGAGGAGGGGTAGTCTACAATGAGCAGTTCTTC. Protein product: CASSLGLAGGGVVYNEQFF. The rearrangement links TRBV3-1 (or the pseudogene TRBV3-2) to TRBJ2-1, with 14 bases identical to TRBD2. The CDR3 extends over 19 amino acids. V dropped 4 bases and J dropped 3; count of bases not matched to a gene: 11. Germline lookup yields CDR1 LGHDT and CDR2 YNNKEL (reference sequence).

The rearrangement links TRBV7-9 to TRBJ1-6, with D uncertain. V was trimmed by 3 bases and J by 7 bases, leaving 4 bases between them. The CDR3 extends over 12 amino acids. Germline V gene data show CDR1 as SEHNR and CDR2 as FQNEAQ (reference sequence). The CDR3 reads CASSFPNSPLHF. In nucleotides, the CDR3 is TGTGCCAGCAGCTTTCCAAATTCACCCCTCCACTTT.

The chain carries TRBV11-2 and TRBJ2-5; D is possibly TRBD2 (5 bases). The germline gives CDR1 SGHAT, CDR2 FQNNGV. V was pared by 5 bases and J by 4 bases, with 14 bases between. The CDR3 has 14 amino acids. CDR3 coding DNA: TGTGCCAGCAGCCCCGGGCTTGCGGGAGAGACCCAGTACTTC. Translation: CASSPGLAGETQYF.

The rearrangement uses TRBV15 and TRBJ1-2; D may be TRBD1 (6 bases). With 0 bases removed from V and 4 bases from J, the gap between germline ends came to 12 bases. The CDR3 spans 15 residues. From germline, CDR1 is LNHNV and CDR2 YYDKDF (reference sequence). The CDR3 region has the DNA TGTGCCACCAGCAGAGATGGAGACAGGCGCTATGGCTACACCTTC. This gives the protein CATSRDGDRRYGYTF.

The CDR3 nucleotides are TGCGCCAGCAGCCAAGATCATTCGAACACCGGGGAGCTGTTTTTT. It codes for CASSQDHSNTGELFF. The chain couples TRBV4-3 to TRBJ2-2; D ambiguous. V was shortened by 0 bases and J by 0 bases, with 5 bases between the two germline ends. From germline, CDR1 is LGHNA and CDR2 YSLEER. The CDR3 length is 15 residues.

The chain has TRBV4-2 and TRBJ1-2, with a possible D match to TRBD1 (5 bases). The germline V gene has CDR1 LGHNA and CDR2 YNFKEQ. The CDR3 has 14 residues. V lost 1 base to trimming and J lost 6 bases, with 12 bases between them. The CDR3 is CASSQGSWGDGYTF. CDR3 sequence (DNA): TGTGCCAGCAGCCAAGGGAGCTGGGGGGATGGCTACACCTTC.

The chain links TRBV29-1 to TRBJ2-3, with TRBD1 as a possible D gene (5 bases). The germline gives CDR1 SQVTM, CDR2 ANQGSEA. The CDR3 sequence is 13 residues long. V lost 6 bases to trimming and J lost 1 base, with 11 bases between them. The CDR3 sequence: CSVEKQGTDTQYF. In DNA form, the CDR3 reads TGCAGCGTCGAGAAACAGGGCACAGATACGCAGTATTTT.

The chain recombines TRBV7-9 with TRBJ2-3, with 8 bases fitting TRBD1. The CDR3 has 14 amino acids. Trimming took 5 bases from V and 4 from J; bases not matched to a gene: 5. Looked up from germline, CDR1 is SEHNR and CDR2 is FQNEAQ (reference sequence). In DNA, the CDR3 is TGTGCCAGCAGCCACGACAGGGGACCAGATACGCAGTATTTT. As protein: CASSHDRGPDTQYF. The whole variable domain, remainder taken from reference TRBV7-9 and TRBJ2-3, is DTGVSQNPRHKITKRGQNVTFRCDPISEHNRLYWYRQTLGQGPEFLTYFQNEAQLEKSRLLSDRFSAERPKGSFSTLEIQRTEQGDSAMYLCASSHDRGPDTQYFGPGTRLTVL.

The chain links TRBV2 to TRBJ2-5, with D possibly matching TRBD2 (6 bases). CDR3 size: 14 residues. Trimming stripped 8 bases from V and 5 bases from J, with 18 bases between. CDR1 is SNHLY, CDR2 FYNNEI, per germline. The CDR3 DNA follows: TGTGCCAGCGCCAATACGGAGGGCGGGGAGACCCAGTACTTC. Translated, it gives CASANTEGGETQYF.

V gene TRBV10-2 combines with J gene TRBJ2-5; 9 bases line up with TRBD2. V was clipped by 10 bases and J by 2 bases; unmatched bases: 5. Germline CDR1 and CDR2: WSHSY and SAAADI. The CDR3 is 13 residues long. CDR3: CATRLAAQETQYF. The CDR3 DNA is TGCGCCACTCGACTAGCGGCTCAAGAGACCCAGTACTTC.

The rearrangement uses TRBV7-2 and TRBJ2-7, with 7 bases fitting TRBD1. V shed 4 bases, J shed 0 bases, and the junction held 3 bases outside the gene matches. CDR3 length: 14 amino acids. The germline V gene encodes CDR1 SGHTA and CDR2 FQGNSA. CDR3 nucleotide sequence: TGTGCCAGCAGCTCGAACAGGGGCTCCTACGAGCAGTACTTC. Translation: CASSSNRGSYEQYF. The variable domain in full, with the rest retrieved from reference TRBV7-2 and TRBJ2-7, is GAGVSQSPSNKVTEKGKDVELRCDPISGHTALYWYRQSLGQGLEFLIYFQGNSAPDKSGLPSDRFSAERTGGSVSTLTIQRTQQEDSAVYLCASSSNRGSYEQYFGPGTRLTVT.

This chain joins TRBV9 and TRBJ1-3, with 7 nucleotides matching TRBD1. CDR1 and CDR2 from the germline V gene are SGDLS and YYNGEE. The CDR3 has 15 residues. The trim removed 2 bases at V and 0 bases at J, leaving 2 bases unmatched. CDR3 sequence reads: CASSVTGDSGNTIYF. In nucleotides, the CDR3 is TGTGCCAGCAGCGTCACAGGGGACTCTGGAAACACCATATATTTT.

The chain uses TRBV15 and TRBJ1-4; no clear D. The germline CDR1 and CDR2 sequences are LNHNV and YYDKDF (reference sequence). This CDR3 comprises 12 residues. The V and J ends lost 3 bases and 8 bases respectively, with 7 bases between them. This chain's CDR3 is CATSRANEKLFF. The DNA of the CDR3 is TGTGCCACCAGCAGGGCAAACGAAAAACTGTTTTTT.

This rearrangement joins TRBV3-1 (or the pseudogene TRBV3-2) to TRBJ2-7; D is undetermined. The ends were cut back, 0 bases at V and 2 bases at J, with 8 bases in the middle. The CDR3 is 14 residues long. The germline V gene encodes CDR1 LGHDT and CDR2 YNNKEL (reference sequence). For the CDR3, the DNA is TGTGCCAGCAGCCAAGATCTCGCGACCTACGAGCAGTACTTC. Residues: CASSQDLATYEQYF.

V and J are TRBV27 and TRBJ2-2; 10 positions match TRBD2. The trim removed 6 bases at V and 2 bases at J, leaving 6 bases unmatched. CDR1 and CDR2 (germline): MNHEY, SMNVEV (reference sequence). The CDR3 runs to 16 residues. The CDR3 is CASSRGLAFNTGELFF. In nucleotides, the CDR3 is TGTGCCAGCAGCCGGGGACTAGCGTTTAACACCGGGGAGCTGTTTTTT.

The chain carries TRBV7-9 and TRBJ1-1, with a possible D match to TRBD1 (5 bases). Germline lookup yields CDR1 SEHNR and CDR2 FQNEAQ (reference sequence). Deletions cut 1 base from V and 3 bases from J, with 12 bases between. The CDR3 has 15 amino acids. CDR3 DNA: TGTGCCAGCAGCTTAGTGCAGGGTCGCTACACTGAAGCTTTCTTT. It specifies CASSLVQGRYTEAFF.

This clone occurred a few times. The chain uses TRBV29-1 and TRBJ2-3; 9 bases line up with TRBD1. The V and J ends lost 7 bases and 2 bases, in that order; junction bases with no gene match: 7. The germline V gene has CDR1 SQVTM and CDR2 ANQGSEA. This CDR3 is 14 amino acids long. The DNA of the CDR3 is TGCAGCGGCCTTGGGACAGGGACCACAGATACGCAGTATTTT. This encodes CSGLGTGTTDTQYF.